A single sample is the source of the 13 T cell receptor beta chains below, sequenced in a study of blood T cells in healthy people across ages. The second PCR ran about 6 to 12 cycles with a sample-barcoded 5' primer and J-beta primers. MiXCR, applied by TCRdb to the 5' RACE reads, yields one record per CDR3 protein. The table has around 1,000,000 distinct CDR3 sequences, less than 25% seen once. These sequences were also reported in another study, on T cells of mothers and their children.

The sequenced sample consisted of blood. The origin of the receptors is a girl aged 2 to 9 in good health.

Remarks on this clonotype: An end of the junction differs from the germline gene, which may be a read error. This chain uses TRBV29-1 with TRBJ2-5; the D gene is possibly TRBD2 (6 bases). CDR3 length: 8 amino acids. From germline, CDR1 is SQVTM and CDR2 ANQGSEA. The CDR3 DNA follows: TGCAGCGTCGATGGGGGGAGCTTC. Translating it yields CSVDGGSF. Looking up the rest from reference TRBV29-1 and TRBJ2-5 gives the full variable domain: SAVISQKPSRDICQRGTSLTIQCQVDSQVTMMFWYRQQPGQSLTLIATANQGSEATYESGFVIDKFPISRPNLTFSTLTVSNMSPEDSSIYLCSVDGGSFGPGTRLLVL.

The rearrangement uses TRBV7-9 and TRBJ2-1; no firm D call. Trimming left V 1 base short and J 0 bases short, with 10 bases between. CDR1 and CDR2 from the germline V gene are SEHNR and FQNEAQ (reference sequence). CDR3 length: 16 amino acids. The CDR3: CASSLVPHASYNEQFF. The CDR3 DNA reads TGTGCCAGCAGCTTAGTCCCCCACGCCTCCTACAATGAGCAGTTCTTC.

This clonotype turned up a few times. The CDR3 protein is CASSPGTPQFF. The CDR3 DNA reads as TGTGCCAGCAGTCCAGGGACACCCCAGTTCTTC. This chain connects TRBV25-1 to TRBJ2-1, with a weak D call TRBD1 (6 bases). Trimming took 5 bases from V and 13 from J, leaving 12 bases between them. The length of the CDR3 is 11 residues. The V gene's germline CDR1 is MGHDK and CDR2 SYGVNS.

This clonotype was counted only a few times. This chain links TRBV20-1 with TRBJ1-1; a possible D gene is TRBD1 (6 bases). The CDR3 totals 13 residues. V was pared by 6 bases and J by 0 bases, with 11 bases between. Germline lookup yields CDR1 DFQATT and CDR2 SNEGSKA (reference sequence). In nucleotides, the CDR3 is TGCAGTGCCACTACAGGGCTGAACACTGAAGCTTTCTTT. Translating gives CSATTGLNTEAFF.

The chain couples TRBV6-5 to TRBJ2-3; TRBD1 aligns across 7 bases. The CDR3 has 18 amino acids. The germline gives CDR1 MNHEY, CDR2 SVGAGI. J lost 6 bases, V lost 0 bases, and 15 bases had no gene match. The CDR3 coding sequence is TGTGCCAGCAGTTACTCGAGTTTGGACAGGATGAGCGAGGATACGCAGTATTTT. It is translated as CASSYSSLDRMSEDTQYF.

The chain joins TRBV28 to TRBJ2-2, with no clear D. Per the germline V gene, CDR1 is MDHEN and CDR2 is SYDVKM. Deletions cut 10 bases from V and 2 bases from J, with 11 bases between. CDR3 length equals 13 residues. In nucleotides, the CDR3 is TGTGCCACCACGGGCGGCAACACCGGGGAGCTGTTTTTT. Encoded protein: CATTGGNTGELFF.

The chain's CDR3 is CASSLVRGEKNTEAFF. The CDR3 coding sequence is TGTGCCAGCAGCTTAGTCAGGGGCGAAAAGAACACTGAAGCTTTCTTT. This chain uses TRBV7-9 with TRBJ1-1, with a tentative D call TRBD1 (6 bases). The germline gives CDR1 SEHNR, CDR2 FQNEAQ (reference sequence). V was trimmed by 1 base and J by 1 base, leaving 13 bases between them. This CDR3 spans 16 amino acids. The full variable domain, with the rest looked up from reference TRBV7-9 and TRBJ1-1, is DTGVSQNPRHKITKRGQNVTFRCDPISEHNRLYWYRQTLGQGPEFLTYFQNEAQLEKSRLLSDRFSAERPKGSFSTLEIQRTEQGDSAMYLCASSLVRGEKNTEAFFGQGTRLTVV.

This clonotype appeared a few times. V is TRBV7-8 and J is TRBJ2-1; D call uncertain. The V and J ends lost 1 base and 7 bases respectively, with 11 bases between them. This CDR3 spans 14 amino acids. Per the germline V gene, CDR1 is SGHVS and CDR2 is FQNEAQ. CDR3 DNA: TGTGCCAGCAGCTTAGAGCCCCTGGTTAATGAGCAGTTCTTC. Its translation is CASSLEPLVNEQFF.

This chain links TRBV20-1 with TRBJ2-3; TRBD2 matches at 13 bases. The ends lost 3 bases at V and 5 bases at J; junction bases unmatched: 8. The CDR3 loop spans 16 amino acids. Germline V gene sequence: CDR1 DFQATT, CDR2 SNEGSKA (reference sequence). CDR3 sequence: CSASPQLAGGEDTQYF. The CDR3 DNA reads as TGCAGTGCTAGTCCCCAACTAGCGGGAGGGGAAGATACGCAGTATTTT.

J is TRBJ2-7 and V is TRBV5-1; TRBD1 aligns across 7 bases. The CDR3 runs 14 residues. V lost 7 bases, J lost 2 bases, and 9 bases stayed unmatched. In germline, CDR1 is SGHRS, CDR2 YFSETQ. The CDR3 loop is CASGRDSQTYEQYF. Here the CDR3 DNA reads TGCGCCAGCGGCCGGGACAGTCAAACCTACGAGCAGTACTTC.

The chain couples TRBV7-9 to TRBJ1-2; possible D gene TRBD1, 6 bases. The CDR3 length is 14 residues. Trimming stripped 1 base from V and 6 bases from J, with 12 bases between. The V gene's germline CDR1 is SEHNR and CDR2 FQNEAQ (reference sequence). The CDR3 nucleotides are TGTGCCAGCAGCTTAGTTCCCAGGGGCCATGGCTACACCTTC. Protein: CASSLVPRGHGYTF.

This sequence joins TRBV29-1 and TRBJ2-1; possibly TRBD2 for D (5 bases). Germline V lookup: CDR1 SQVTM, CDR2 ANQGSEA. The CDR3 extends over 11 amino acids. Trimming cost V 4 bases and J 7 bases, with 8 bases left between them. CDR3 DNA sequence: TGCAGCGTTGTAGGGAGAAATGAGCAGTTCTTC. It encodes CSVVGRNEQFF.

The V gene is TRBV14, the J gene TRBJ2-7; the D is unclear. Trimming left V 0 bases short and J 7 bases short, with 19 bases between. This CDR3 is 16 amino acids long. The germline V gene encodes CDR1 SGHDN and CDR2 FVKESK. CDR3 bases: TGTGCCAGCAGCCAAGATAGTGGTGAGAGAGTTTGGGAGCAGTACTTC. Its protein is CASSQDSGERVWEQYF.